The 23 T cell receptor beta chains listed next were all sequenced from one sample in a study of neoadjuvant anti-PD-1 for oral cavity cancer. The time point here: after neoadjuvant nivolumab, at surgical resection. The repertoire was sequenced with immunoSEQ multiplex PCR; TCRdb's copy has only in-frame clones and lacks some. The data show around 7,500 clones, 62% seen once. This sample comprised PBMCs, obtained after nivolumab (anti-PD-1) treatment. The receptors shown here come from a person aged 35 to 85 with oral cavity squamous cell carcinoma.

The V call is TRBV9, the J call TRBJ1-2; D is unclear. Trimming took 3 bases from V and 0 from J, leaving 6 bases between them. Germline V gene sequence: CDR1 SGDLS, CDR2 YYNGEE. This CDR3 has 13 residues. The CDR3 sequence: CASSGQSNYGYTF. CDR3 bases: TGTGCCAGCAGCGGTCAGTCTAACTATGGCTACACCTTC.

The chain recombines TRBV5-1 with TRBJ2-3; a possible D gene is TRBD1 (5 bases). There are 16 residues in the CDR3. Germline CDR1 is SGHRS and CDR2 is YFSETQ. V lost 4 bases and J lost 6, with 21 bases in between. The CDR3 DNA reads as TGCGCCAGCAGCCCGGGCCTTCTAGAAGGGGTGGATACGCAGTATTTT. It is translated as CASSPGLLEGVDTQYF.

The chain carries TRBV7-8 and TRBJ2-5; possible D gene TRBD2, 6 bases. V lost 7 bases and J lost 5, with 14 bases in between. Germline CDR1 SGHVS, CDR2 FQNEAQ. This CDR3 has 13 residues. The CDR3, as DNA: TGTGCCAGCAAGGGACTGGGAGAGGAGACCCAGTACTTC. Protein: CASKGLGEETQYF.

The chain is built from TRBV30 and TRBJ1-1; D call uncertain. In germline, CDR1 is GTSNPN, CDR2 SVGIG (reference sequence). The V gene lost 0 bases and the J gene lost 0 bases, with 17 bases spanning the gap. CDR3 size: 17 residues. DNA of the CDR3: TGTGCCTGGAGTGTTCCCCGGATCCAGAGGATGAACACTGAAGCTTTCTTT. Translation: CAWSVPRIQRMNTEAFF.

This chain connects TRBV7-2 to TRBJ2-7; maybe TRBD1 (6 bases). The CDR3 has 12 amino acids. V was pared by 10 bases and J by 0 bases, with 10 bases between. Germline loops: CDR1 SGHTA, CDR2 FQGNSA. The CDR3 DNA reads as TGTGCCACAGGGACAACCTCCTACGAGCAGTACTTC. Protein sequence: CATGTTSYEQYF.

This clone was detected a few times. Here the CDR3 DNA reads TGTGCCAGCAGCTTAGGACCGGCGGAGACCCAGTACTTC. It yields the protein CASSLGPAETQYF. The V gene is TRBV9, the J gene TRBJ2-5; D remains ambiguous. Germline CDR1 SGDLS, CDR2 YYNGEE. There are 13 residues in the CDR3. The ends were cut back, 4 bases at V and 5 bases at J, with 12 bases in the middle.

This clone came up once. CDR3 sequence (DNA): TGTGCCAGCAGCTCCTCATTAGATGCAGCTTTCTTT. Protein: CASSSSLDAAFF. The chain recombines TRBV7-9 with TRBJ1-1; the D is unclear. CDR1 is SEHNR and CDR2 is FQNEAQ in the germline V gene (reference sequence). CDR3 length: 12 amino acids. V lost 4 bases, J lost 10 bases, and 13 bases lay in between.

The rearrangement joins TRBV5-1 to TRBJ2-5, with 13 bases aligning to TRBD2. This CDR3 has 16 residues. The V and J ends lost 6 bases and 1 base, in that order; junction bases with no gene match: 6. Germline V gene sequence: CDR1 SGHRS, CDR2 YFSETQ. CDR3 coding DNA: TGCGCCAGCATGTTTGGACTAGCGGGGGTCCAAGAGACCCAGTACTTC. Translation: CASMFGLAGVQETQYF.

This clone has more than one count but fewer than ten. The gene calls are TRBV18 and TRBJ1-1; D is possibly TRBD1 (6 bases). Trimming shortened V by 4 bases and J by 5 bases, and 20 bases separated the two germline ends. The CDR3 loop spans 16 amino acids. Germline lookup yields CDR1 KGHSH and CDR2 LQKENI. The CDR3 loop reads CASSRPSRGGWTEAFF. CDR3 bases: TGTGCCAGCTCACGGCCCTCCAGGGGTGGTTGGACTGAAGCTTTCTTT.

There are a few counts of this clone. CDR3 DNA: TGTGCCAGCAGCTCAGAGACAGGGCACGAGCAGTACTTC. It specifies CASSSETGHEQYF. The rearrangement links TRBV7-3 to TRBJ2-7, with 7 bases that match TRBD1. J lost 5 bases, V lost 4 bases, and 5 bases had no gene match. The CDR3 is 13 amino acids. CDR1 and CDR2 (germline): SGHTA, FQGTGA.

This clone was counted between two and nine times. The CDR3 sequence is CASDPAGLAAYNEQFF. The CDR3 region has the DNA TGTGCCAGCGACCCCGCGGGACTAGCGGCCTACAATGAGCAGTTCTTC. The chain combines TRBV7-9 with TRBJ2-1; 11 bases are shared with TRBD2. Germline V gives CDR1 SEHNR, CDR2 FQNEAQ (reference sequence). V trimming: 8 bases; J trimming: 2 bases; junction bases outside the gene matches: 8. The CDR3 consists of 16 residues.

CDR3 sequence reads: CASSRVLGETQYF. CDR3 bases: TGTGCCAGCAGCCGTGTCTTGGGAGAGACCCAGTACTTC. The chain couples TRBV5-6 to TRBJ2-5; D is unresolved. Germline-derived CDR1 and CDR2 are SGHDT and YYEEEE. The ends were cut back, 4 bases at V and 4 bases at J, with 11 bases in the middle. The CDR3 contains 13 residues.

This chain joins TRBV27 and TRBJ2-7; D uncertain. The V end was cut by 2 bases, the J end by 2 bases, with 13 bases between. CDR1 is MNHEY and CDR2 is SMNVEV in the germline V gene (reference sequence). This CDR3 has 15 residues. The CDR3 protein is CASSLDRDGPYEQYF. CDR3 in DNA: TGTGCCAGCAGTTTAGATCGTGACGGACCCTACGAGCAGTACTTC.

This chain uses TRBV7-2 with TRBJ1-5; no reliable D call. Germline CDR1 and CDR2: SGHTA and FQGNSA. V was clipped by 2 bases and J by 5 bases, with 10 bases between them. CDR3 length: 14 amino acids. The CDR3 DNA is TGTGCCAGCAGCTTACTCGGGCCTCATCAGCCCCAGCATTTT. This sequence encodes CASSLLGPHQPQHF. Full variable domain (remainder filled in from reference TRBV7-2 and TRBJ1-5): GAGVSQSPSNKVTEKGKDVELRCDPISGHTALYWYRQSLGQGLEFLIYFQGNSAPDKSGLPSDRFSAERTGGSVSTLTIQRTQQEDSAVYLCASSLLGPHQPQHFGDGTRLSIL.

The chain joins TRBV29-1 to TRBJ2-3; possible D gene TRBD2, 5 bases. The germline V gene encodes CDR1 SQVTM and CDR2 ANQGSEA. The V end lost 5 bases, the J end lost 2 bases, and 17 bases lay between the germline ends. The CDR3 is 15 amino acids. CDR3 in amino acids: CSVSQLGDSTDTQYF. The CDR3 nucleotides read TGCAGCGTTTCCCAACTCGGGGATTCCACAGATACGCAGTATTTT.

The chain uses TRBV16 and TRBJ2-2; possibly TRBD1 for D (6 bases). The CDR3 sequence is 15 residues long. The ends were cut back, 5 bases at V and 1 base at J, with 11 bases in the middle. Germline CDR1 and CDR2: KGHSY and FQNENV. CDR3 in DNA: TGTGCCAGCAGCTTTTTGACAGGGAACACCGGGGAGCTGTTTTTT. It translates to CASSFLTGNTGELFF.

This chain links TRBV7-8 with TRBJ2-2, with D perhaps assigned TRBD1 or TRBD2 (5 bases each). This CDR3 spans 16 amino acids. Trimming shortened V by 4 bases and J by 1 base, and 13 bases separated the two germline ends. CDR1 and CDR2 (germline): SGHVS, FQNEAQ. DNA for the CDR3: TGTGCCAGCAGCTCGAGGGCAGGGTTGAACACCGGGGAGCTGTTTTTT. Its protein is CASSSRAGLNTGELFF.

To note about this clone: One end of the junction does not line up with germline, which may come from a read error. The chain has TRBV4-3 and TRBJ2-2, with 7 positions matching TRBD2. The CDR3 runs to 15 residues. The germline gives CDR1 LGHNA, CDR2 YSLEER. The chain's CDR3 is CASNQAGTFTGELFF. For the CDR3, the DNA is TGCGCCAGCAACCAAGCGGGAACTTTCACCGGGGAGCTGTTTTTT.

V gene TRBV5-1 combines with J gene TRBJ2-7; 9 bases align to TRBD1. After removal of 3 bases from V and 0 bases from J, the junction contained 7 bases not matched to a gene. This CDR3 contains 16 residues. Germline assignment: CDR1 SGHRS and CDR2 YFSETQ. In DNA form, the CDR3 reads TGCGCCAGCAGCTCCCGGGACAGGGATAACTCCTACGAGCAGTACTTC. It encodes CASSSRDRDNSYEQYF.

The gene calls are TRBV2 and TRBJ2-5; tentative D call: TRBD2 (5 bases). The germline V gene has CDR1 SNHLY and CDR2 FYNNEI. The ends were cut back, 0 bases at V and 0 bases at J, with 5 bases in the middle. This CDR3 has 14 amino acids. CDR3 amino acids: CASSEATNQETQYF. The CDR3, as DNA: TGTGCCAGCAGTGAAGCGACTAACCAAGAGACCCAGTACTTC.

In its sample, this clone was seen a few times. The chain employs TRBV9 and TRBJ2-1; possible D gene TRBD1, 5 bases. CDR3 length: 15 amino acids. Trimming removed 0 bases at V and 0 bases at J, with 7 bases between. The V gene's germline CDR1 is SGDLS and CDR2 YYNGEE. CDR3 region: CASSVAGISYNEQFF. CDR3 DNA sequence: TGTGCCAGCAGCGTAGCAGGGATCTCCTACAATGAGCAGTTCTTC.

The chain employs TRBV5-5 and TRBJ1-5, with a weak D call TRBD1 (5 bases). The CDR3 loop spans 14 amino acids. Germline CDR1 is SGHKS and CDR2 is YYEKEE (reference sequence). V was shortened by 6 bases and J by 7 bases, with 17 bases between the two germline ends. Here the CDR3 DNA reads TGTGCCAGCATGGACAACCCACAAGGGCAGCCCCAGCATTTT. Protein: CASMDNPQGQPQHF.

Within the sample, this clone is medium-sized. CDR3 nucleotides: TGCGCCAGCAGCTTGGAGGAGGGTGCATGGGAGACCCAGTACTTC. Its protein is CASSLEEGAWETQYF. The rearrangement links TRBV5-1 to TRBJ2-5, with D perhaps matching TRBD2 (6 bases). The germline gives CDR1 SGHRS, CDR2 YFSETQ. This CDR3 has 15 amino acids. Trimming took 0 bases from V and 5 from J, leaving 14 bases between them.